The 9 T cell receptor beta chains listed next were all sequenced from one sample in a study of human T cells and chemical hapten exposure. TCRdb re-called the RACE reads through MiXCR, storing one row per CDR3 protein. The sample lists 180,000 or so distinct CDR3 sequences, approximately 15% occurring once. Time point reported: patch test 1, 2 weeks after DPC sensitization. Treatment indicated: therapeutic diphenylcyclopropenone sensitization with weekly scalp DPC. The sample was whole blood, taken in connection with sensitization to the hapten diphenylcyclopropenone (DPC). Receptors were obtained from a woman aged 25 to 39 with alopecia areata. Some clones in this sample may be carry-over from other donors' samples.

The V gene is TRBV18, the J gene TRBJ1-1; unclear D gene. The ends were cut back, 5 bases at V and 7 bases at J, with 14 bases in the middle. The germline CDR1 and CDR2 sequences are KGHSH and LQKENI. The CDR3 spans 13 residues. This CDR3 reads CASSTNGKGEAFF. The CDR3 region has the DNA TGTGCCAGCTCAACTAATGGGAAGGGTGAAGCTTTCTTT. Full variable domain (remainder filled in from reference TRBV18 and TRBJ1-1): NAGVMQNPRHLVRRRGQEARLRCSPMKGHSHVYWYRQLPEEGLKFMVYLQKENIIDESGMPKERFSAEFPKEGPSILRIQQVVRGDSAAYFCASSTNGKGEAFFGQGTRLTVV.

This clonotype appeared a few times. The chain joins TRBV10-3 to TRBJ2-5; tentative D call: TRBD1 (6 bases). Germline CDR1 ENHRY, CDR2 SYGVKD. Trimming took off 6 bases at V and 4 bases at J, with 12 bases between the two ends. This CDR3 contains 13 residues. As DNA, the CDR3 is TGTGCCATCAGGCCCGGACAGCGAGAGACCCAGTACTTC. Translating it yields CAIRPGQRETQYF.

The chain couples TRBV10-3 to TRBJ2-2, with D possibly called TRBD1 or TRBD2 (6 bases each). V dropped 10 bases and J dropped 0 bases, with 15 bases sitting between them. Germline V lookup: CDR1 ENHRY, CDR2 SYGVKD. The CDR3 runs to 15 residues. The CDR3 DNA reads as TGTGCCACAGCTCACGGGGGCCCGAACACCGGGGAGCTGTTTTTT. The encoded protein is CATAHGGPNTGELFF.

V gene TRBV20-1 combines with J gene TRBJ2-7; TRBD1 matches 12 bases. The length of the CDR3 is 16 residues. Germline V gene lookup returns CDR1 DFQATT and CDR2 SNEGSKA (reference sequence). Losses at the gene ends were 3 bases for V and 6 bases for J; bases not matched to a gene: 12. The CDR3 here is CSARNRLGTGGFEQYF. The DNA for the CDR3 is TGCAGTGCTAGGAATAGATTAGGGACAGGGGGCTTCGAGCAGTACTTC.

In DNA, the CDR3 is TGTGCCAGCTCACCTGGGACGGCGGGATCCTATGGCTACACCTTC. Amino acids: CASSPGTAGSYGYTF. V and J are TRBV18 and TRBJ1-2; a possible D gene is TRBD1 (5 bases). The CDR3 is made up of 15 amino acids. Trimming removed 3 bases from V and 4 bases from J, with 15 bases in between. Germline CDR1 KGHSH, CDR2 LQKENI.

The chain employs TRBV2 and TRBJ2-2; D possibly corresponds to TRBD1 (6 bases). The V end lost 6 bases, the J end lost 7 bases, and 15 bases lay between the germline ends. The CDR3 covers 14 residues. CDR1 SNHLY and CDR2 FYNNEI come from the germline V gene. The CDR3 loop reads CASRFQGRGGELFF. CDR3 DNA sequence: TGTGCCAGCAGGTTCCAGGGGCGAGGCGGGGAGCTGTTTTTT.

The rearrangement joins TRBV20-1 to TRBJ2-1; unclear D gene. V dropped 3 bases and J dropped 0 bases, with 9 bases sitting between them. Germline-derived CDR1 and CDR2 are DFQATT and SNEGSKA (reference sequence). This CDR3 has 14 amino acids. The CDR3 reads CSASRLGSYNEQFF. The CDR3 DNA sequence: TGCAGTGCTAGCCGACTTGGCTCCTACAATGAGCAGTTCTTC.

The chain combines TRBV7-6 with TRBJ1-2; 10 nucleotides match TRBD1. V was pared by 4 bases and J by 6 bases, with 2 bases of the junction left unmatched. The CDR3 is made up of 13 amino acids. In germline, CDR1 is SGHVS, CDR2 FNYEAQ. As DNA, the CDR3 is TGTGCCAGCAGCTACGGGACAGGGGATGGCTACACCTTC. It translates to CASSYGTGDGYTF.

J is TRBJ2-3 and V is TRBV5-1, with unresolved D. The CDR3 extends over 14 amino acids. With 2 bases removed from V and 0 bases from J, the gap between germline ends came to 7 bases. CDR1 and CDR2 from the germline V gene are SGHRS and YFSETQ. The CDR3 region is CASSFQTSTDTQYF. The CDR3 DNA reads as TGCGCCAGCAGCTTCCAGACTAGCACAGATACGCAGTATTTT.